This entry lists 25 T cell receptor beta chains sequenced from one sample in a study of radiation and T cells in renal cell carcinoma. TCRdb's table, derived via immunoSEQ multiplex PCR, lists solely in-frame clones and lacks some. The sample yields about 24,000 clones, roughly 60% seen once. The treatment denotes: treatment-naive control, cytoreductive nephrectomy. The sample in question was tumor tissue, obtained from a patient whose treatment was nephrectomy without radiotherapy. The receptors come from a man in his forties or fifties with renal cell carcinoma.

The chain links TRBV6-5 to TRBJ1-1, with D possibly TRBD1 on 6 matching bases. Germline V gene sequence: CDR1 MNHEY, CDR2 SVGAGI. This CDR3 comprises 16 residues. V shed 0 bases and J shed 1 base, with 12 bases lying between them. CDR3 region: CASSYSASRGNTEAFF. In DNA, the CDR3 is TGTGCCAGCAGTTACTCAGCTTCCAGGGGGAACACTGAAGCTTTCTTT.

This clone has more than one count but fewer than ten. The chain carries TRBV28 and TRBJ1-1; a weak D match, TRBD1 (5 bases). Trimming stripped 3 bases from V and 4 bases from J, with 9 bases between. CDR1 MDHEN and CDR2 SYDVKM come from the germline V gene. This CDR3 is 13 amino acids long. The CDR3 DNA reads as TGTGCCAGCAGTTTTGGGCAGGGCACTGAAGCTTTCTTT. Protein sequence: CASSFGQGTEAFF.

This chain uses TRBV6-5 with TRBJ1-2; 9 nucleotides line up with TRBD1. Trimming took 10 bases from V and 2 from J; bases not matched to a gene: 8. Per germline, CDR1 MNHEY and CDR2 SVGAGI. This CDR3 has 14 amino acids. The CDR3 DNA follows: TGTGCCATCAGCGCCGGACAGGGGAACTATGGCTACACCTTC. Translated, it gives CAISAGQGNYGYTF.

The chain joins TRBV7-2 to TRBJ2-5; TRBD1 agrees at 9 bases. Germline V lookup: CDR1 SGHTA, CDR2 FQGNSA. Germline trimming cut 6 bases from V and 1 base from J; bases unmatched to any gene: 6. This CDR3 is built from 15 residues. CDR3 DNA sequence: TGTGCCAGCAGTTCCGGGACAGGGATCCAAGAGACCCAGTACTTC. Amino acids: CASSSGTGIQETQYF.

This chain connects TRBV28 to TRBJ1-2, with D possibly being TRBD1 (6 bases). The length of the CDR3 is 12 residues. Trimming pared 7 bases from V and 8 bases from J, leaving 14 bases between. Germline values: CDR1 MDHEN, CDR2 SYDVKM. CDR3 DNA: TGTGCCAGCAATCAGGGGTCGAGAGGCTACACCTTC. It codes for CASNQGSRGYTF.

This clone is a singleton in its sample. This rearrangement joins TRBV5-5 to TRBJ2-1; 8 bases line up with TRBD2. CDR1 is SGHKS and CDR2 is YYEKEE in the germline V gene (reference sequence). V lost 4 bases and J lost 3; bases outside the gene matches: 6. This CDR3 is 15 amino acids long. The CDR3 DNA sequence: TGTGCCAGCAGCATGACTAGCGTAGACTACAATGAGCAGTTCTTC. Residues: CASSMTSVDYNEQFF.

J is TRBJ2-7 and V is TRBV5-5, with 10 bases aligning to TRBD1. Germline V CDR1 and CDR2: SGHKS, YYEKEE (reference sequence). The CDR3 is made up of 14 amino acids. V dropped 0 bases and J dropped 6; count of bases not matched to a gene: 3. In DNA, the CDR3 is TGTGCCAGCAGCTTGGAGGGACAGGGGATCGAGCAGTACTTC. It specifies CASSLEGQGIEQYF. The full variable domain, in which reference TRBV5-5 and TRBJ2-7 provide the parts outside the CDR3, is DAGVTQSPTHLIKTRGQQVTLRCSPISGHKSVSWYQQVLGQGPQFIFQYYEKEERGRGNFPDRFSARQFPNYSSELNVNALLLGDSALYLCASSLEGQGIEQYFGPGTRLTVT.

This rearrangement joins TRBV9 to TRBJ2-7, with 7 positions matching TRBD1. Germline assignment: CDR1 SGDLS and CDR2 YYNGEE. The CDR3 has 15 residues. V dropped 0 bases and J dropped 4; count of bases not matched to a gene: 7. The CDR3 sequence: CASSVGGTASYEQYF. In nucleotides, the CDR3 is TGTGCCAGCAGCGTAGGGGGGACAGCCTCATACGAGCAGTACTTC. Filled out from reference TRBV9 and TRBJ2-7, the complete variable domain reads DSGVTQTPKHLITATGQRVTLRCSPRSGDLSVYWYQQSLDQGLQFLIQYYNGEERAKGNILERFSAQQFPDLHSELNLSSLELGDSALYFCASSVGGTASYEQYFGPGTRLTVT.

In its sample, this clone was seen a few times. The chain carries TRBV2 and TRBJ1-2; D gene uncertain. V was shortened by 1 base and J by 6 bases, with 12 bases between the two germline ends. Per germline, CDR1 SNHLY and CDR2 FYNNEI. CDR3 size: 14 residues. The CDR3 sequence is CASSEVGNRNGYTF. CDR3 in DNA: TGTGCCAGCAGTGAAGTGGGGAATCGGAATGGCTACACCTTC. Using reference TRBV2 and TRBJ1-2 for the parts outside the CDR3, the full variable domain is EPEVTQTPSHQVTQMGQEVILRCVPISNHLYFYWYRQILGQKVEFLVSFYNNEISEKSEIFDDQFSVERPDGSNFTLKIRSTKLEDSAMYFCASSEVGNRNGYTFGSGTRLTVV.

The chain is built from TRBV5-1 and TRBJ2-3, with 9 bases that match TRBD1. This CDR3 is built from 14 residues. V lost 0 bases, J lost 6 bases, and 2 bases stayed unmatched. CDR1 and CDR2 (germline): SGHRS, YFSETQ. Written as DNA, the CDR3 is TGCGCCAGCAGCTTGGGGGGACAGGGCGATACGCAGTATTTT. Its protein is CASSLGGQGDTQYF.

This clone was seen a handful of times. For the CDR3, the DNA is TGTGCCAGCACCTTGGGCCCGGGTGATTATGGCTACACCTTC. Amino acids: CASTLGPGDYGYTF. This chain uses TRBV6-6 with TRBJ1-2, with D unclear. The CDR3 runs to 14 residues. Germline CDR1 is MNHNY and CDR2 is SVGAGI (reference sequence). V was pared by 7 bases and J by 5 bases, with 17 bases between.

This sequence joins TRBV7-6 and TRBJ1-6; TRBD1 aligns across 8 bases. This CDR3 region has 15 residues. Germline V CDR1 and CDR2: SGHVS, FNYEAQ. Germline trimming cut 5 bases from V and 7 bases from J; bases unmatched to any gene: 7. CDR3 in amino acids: CASSPRTGRNSPLHF. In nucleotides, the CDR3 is TGTGCCAGCAGCCCCCGGACAGGGAGGAATTCACCCCTCCACTTT.

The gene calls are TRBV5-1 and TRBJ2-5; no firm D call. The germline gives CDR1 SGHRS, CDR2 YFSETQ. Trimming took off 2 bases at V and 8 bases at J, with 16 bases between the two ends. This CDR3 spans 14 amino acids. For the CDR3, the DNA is TGCGCCAGCAGCTTTCTTTACAGTGATGGAACCCAGTACTTC. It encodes CASSFLYSDGTQYF.

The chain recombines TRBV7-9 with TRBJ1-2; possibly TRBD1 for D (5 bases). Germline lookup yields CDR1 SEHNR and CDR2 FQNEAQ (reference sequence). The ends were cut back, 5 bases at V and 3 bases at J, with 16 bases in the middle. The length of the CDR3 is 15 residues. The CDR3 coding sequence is TGTGCCAGCAGCCCGTTCGGGGGGGGAGACTATGGCTACACCTTC. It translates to CASSPFGGGDYGYTF.

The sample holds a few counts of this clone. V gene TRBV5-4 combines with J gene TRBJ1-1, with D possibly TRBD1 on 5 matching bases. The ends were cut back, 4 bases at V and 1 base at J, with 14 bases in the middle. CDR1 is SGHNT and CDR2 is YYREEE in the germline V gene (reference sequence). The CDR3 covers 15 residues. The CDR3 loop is CASSLRAGRNTEAFF. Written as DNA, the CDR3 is TGTGCCAGCAGCCTCAGGGCTGGGAGGAACACTGAAGCTTTCTTT.

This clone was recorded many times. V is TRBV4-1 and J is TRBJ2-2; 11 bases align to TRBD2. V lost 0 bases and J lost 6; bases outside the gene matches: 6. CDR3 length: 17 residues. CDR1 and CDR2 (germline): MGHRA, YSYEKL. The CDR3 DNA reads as TGCGCCAGCAGCCAAGACCCCCTAGCGGGGGGTCCCGGGGAGCTGTTTTTT. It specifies CASSQDPLAGGPGELFF.

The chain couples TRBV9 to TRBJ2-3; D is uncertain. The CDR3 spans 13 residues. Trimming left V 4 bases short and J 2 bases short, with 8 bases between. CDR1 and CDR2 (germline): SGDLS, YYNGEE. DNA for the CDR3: TGTGCCAGCAGCCTGGCGACCACAGATACGCAGTATTTT. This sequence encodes CASSLATTDTQYF.

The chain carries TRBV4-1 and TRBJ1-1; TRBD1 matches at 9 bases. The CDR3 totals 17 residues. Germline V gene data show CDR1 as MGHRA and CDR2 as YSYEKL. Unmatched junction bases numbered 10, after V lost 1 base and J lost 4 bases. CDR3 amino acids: CASSQATGTGYSTEAFF. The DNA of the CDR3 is TGCGCCAGCAGCCAAGCGACCGGGACAGGGTATTCCACTGAAGCTTTCTTT.

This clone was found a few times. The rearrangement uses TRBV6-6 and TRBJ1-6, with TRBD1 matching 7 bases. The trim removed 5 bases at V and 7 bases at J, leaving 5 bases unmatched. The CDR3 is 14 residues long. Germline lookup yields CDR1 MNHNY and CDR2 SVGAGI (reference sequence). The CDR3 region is CASSLQGMNSPLHF. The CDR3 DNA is TGTGCCAGCAGTCTACAGGGGATGAATTCACCCCTCCACTTT.

CDR3: CASSFDGGQPQHF. The DNA for the CDR3 is TGTGCCAGCAGTTTTGATGGTGGTCAGCCCCAGCATTTT. The V gene is TRBV27, the J gene TRBJ1-5; D gene ambiguous. The germline V gene has CDR1 MNHEY and CDR2 SMNVEV (reference sequence). This CDR3 contains 13 residues. V gave up 3 bases and J gave up 6 bases, with 9 bases separating them.

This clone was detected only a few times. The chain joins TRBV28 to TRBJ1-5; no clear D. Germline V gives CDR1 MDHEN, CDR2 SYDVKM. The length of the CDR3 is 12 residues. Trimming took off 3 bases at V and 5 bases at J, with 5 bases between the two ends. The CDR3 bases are TGTGCCAGCAGTTTCTACGATCAGCCCCAGCATTTT. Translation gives CASSFYDQPQHF.

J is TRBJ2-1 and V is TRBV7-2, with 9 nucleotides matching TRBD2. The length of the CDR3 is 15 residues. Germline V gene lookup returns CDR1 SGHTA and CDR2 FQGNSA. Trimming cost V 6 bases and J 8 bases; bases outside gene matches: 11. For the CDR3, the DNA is TGTGCCAGCAGTCCCGGGACTAGCAGAAGCGATGAGCAGTTCTTC. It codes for CASSPGTSRSDEQFF.

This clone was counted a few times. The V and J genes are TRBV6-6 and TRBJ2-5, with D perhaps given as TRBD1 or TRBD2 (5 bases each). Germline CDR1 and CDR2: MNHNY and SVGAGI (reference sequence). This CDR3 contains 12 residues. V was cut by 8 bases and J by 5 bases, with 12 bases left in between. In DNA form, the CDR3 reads TGTGCCAGCTCACAGGAGGATGAGACCCAGTACTTC. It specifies CASSQEDETQYF.

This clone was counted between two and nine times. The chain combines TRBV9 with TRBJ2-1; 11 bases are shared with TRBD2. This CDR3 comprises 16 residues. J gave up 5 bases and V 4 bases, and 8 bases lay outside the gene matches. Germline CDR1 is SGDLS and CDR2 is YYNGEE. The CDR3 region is CASSPLRLAGNNEQFF. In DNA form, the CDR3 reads TGTGCCAGCAGCCCTTTAAGACTAGCGGGAAACAATGAGCAGTTCTTC.

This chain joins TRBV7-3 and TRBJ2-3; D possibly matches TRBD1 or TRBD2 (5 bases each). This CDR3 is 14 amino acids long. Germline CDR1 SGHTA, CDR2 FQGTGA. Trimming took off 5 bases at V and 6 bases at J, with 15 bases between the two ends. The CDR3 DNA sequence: TGTGCCAGCAGCCTCGACGGGGCTGGGGATACGCAGTATTTT. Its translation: CASSLDGAGDTQYF.